Listed here is a single T cell receptor beta chain. The CDR3 has 15 amino acids. Germline CDR1 reads LNHDA; CDR2 reads SQIVND (reference sequence). With V trimmed by 3 bases and J by 3 bases, 8 bases remained unmatched. Libraries were prepared by immunoSEQ multiplex PCR; TCRdb keeps only in-frame clonotypes and omits some of them. The table has fewer than 250,000 clones, around nine tenths seen once. The source of the sample is a study of blood T cell repertoires in COVID-19. The sequencing sample was made of peripheral blood. This clonotype was sampled from a woman in her thirties or forties who had recovered from COVID-19. This chain connects TRBV19 to TRBJ2-7; 7 nucleotides agree with TRBD1. Here the CDR3 reads CASSILQGSGYEQYF. As DNA, the CDR3 is TGTGCCAGTAGTATTTTACAGGGGTCAGGCTACGAGCAGTACTTC.